This T cell receptor (beta chain) was identified in a study of blood T cell repertoires in COVID-19 (dated by TCRdb to the early 2020s). Study-level background: The collaborator samples originated in the United States, Italy and Spain and spanned the acute and convalescent phases of COVID-19. The samples were drawn from the first 160 participants of the ongoing ImmuneRACE study and from 1,200 or so subjects provided by 6 global collaborators. The repertoires were released in a freely available public database intended as a resource for research on the immune response to SARS-CoV-2. The sample metadata nearly always contained a de-identified subject ID, COVID-19 status, age in years and sex. The dataset comprised deeply sampled blood TCRbeta repertoires from subjects exposed to, actively infected with, or recovered from COVID-19. Where available, HLA class I and class II types were taken from metadata supplied by the sample provider and were not determined by assay-based typing. The prospective study material was composed of cDNA or gDNA derived from T cells, B-cell-depleted T cells, or PBMCs.

About this clone: It lacks a known antigen. Nothing much larger sits one base from this clone, and base qualities are not available.

Overall study results and their limits: Clinical and demographic metadata were provided uncurated, with the amount varying by source and participant.

The CDR3 spans 16 residues, from the cysteine through the phenylalanine. Of all the DNA, just the CDR3 is kept, 48 bases in frame from base 1. As encoded in the germline V gene, CDR1 is SGHRS while CDR2 is YFSETQ. V has 2 bases trimmed and J has 0 bases trimmed; junction bases matching no gene number 4. The collaborating institutions used their own protocols to collect whole blood in K2EDTA tubes. For TCRbeta analysis, collaborator samples were shipped as frozen whole blood, as isolated PBMCs, or as DNA extracted from either sample type. TCRbeta CDR3 regions were amplified from genomic DNA by means of the immunoSEQ Assay, a bias-controlled multiplex PCR. The study's processing was this. The number of nucleated cells in each sample was estimated by amplification of reference gene primers within the assay. To quantify the absolute abundance of each unique TCRbeta CDR3 rearrangement, sequence reads were collapsed and filtered. For each sample, productive Simpson clonality was calculated by taking the square root of Simpson's diversity index across productive rearrangements. Here the immuneACCESS table is served through TCRdb, limited to in-frame sequences with V and J called. Missing clones are a known gap in these copies; in checked studies unresolved V genes cover under half, and the rest lacks a known reason. D and trimming were read from the DNA, whereas the V and J calls and clone size are those reported in that table. The sample has about 110,000 clones on record, approximately 90% of them singletons. Around 1.1% of the sample comes from the top ten.

This chain is built from TRBV5-1 and TRBJ2-1; TRBD2 matches 8 bases in the middle. Sequenced material: peripheral blood. This TCR came from a human donor in a cohort sampled during active COVID-19. The CDR3 protein: CASSFSGASSYNEQFF. The nucleotide sequence is TGCGCCAGCAGCTTTAGCGGGGCGAGCTCCTACAATGAGCAGTTCTTC. This CDR3, with the reference TRBV5-1 and TRBJ2-1 proteins standing in past its ends, gives the full variable domain KAGVTQTPRYLIKTRGQQVTLSCSPISGHRSVSWYQQTPGQGLQFLFEYFSETQRNKGNFPGRFSGRQFSNSRSEMNVSTLELGDSALYLCASSFSGASSYNEQFFGPGTRLTVL.